The rows below give T cell receptor beta chains drawn from one sample of a study of cytomegalovirus exposure and HLA in healthy donors. The repertoire was sequenced with immunoSEQ multiplex PCR; TCRdb's copy has only in-frame clones and lacks some. The table has about 300,000 clones, 70% to 90% seen once. The material sequenced was PBMCs. The receptors derive from a man aged 35 to 55 in good health and CMV-seropositive. Both conserved end residues are part of each CDR3. Each record gives: CDR3 length, V gene, CDR3 protein.

17 TRBV4-3 CASSQGTGTSGTNEQFF
14 TRBV19 CASTMDRGGNTIYF
15 TRBV5-4 CASSLAGGGGDEQYF
15 TRBV5-1 CASSLAMTSGYEQYF
19 TRBV5-4 CASNEPGTENPATNEKLFF
15 TRBV7-2 CASSQLAGGSYEQYF
14 TRBV19 CASSIGGSSYEQYF
15 TRBV10-3 CAISAGLAGANEQYF
16 TRBV2 CASSEYPRGDNYGYTF
14 TRBV29-1 CSVEAAPHTGELFF